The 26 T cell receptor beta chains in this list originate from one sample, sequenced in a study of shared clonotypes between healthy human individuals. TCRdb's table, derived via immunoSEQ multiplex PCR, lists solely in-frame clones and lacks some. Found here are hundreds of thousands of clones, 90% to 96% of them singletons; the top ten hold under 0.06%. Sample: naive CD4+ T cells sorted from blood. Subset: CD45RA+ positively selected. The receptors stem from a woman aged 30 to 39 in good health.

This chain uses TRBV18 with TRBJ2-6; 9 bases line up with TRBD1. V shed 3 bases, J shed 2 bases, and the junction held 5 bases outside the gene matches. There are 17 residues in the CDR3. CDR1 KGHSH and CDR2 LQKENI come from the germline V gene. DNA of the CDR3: TGTGCCAGCTCACCGTCCCGGGACAGGGCTGGGGCCAACGTCCTGACTTTC. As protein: CASSPSRDRAGANVLTF.

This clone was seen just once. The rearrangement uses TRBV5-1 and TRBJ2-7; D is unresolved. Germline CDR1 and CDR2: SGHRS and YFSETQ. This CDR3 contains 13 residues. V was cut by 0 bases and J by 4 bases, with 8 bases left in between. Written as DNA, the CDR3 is TGCGCCAGCAGCTTGGGTGGGGTATACGAGCAGTACTTC. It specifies CASSLGGVYEQYF.

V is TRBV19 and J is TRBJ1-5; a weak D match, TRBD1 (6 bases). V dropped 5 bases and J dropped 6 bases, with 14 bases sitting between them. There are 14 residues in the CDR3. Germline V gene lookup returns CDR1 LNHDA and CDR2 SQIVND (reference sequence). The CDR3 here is CASSETGLGQPQHF. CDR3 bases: TGTGCCAGTAGTGAAACAGGGCTTGGTCAGCCCCAGCATTTT.

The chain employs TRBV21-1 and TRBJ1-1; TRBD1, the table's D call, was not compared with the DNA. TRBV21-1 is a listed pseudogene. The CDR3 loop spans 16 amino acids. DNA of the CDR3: TGTGCCAGCAGCAGAGGGACCAGGGGATTCGCCACTGAAGCTTTCTTT. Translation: CASSRGTRGFATEAFF.

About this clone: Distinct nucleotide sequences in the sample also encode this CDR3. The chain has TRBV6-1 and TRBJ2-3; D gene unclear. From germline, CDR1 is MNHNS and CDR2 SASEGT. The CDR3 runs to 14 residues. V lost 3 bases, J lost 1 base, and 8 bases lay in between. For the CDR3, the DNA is TGTGCCAGCAGTGAGGACGGACGCACAGATACGCAGTATTTT. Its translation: CASSEDGRTDTQYF.

The CDR3 nucleotides read TGTGCCTGGGGGGTAGCCTCAGAGCAGTTCTTC. Protein sequence: CAWGVASEQFF. The V call is TRBV30, the J call TRBJ2-1, with unresolved D. The CDR3 spans 11 residues. The germline V and J ends were trimmed by 5 bases and 10 bases, with 12 bases remaining between them. Germline V CDR1 and CDR2: GTSNPN, SVGIG (reference sequence). Filled out from reference TRBV30 and TRBJ2-1, the complete variable domain reads SQTIHQWPATLVQPVGSPLSLECTVEGTSNPNLYWYRQAAGRGLQLLFYSVGIGQISSEVPQNLSASRPQDRQFILSSKKLLLSDSGFYLCAWGVASEQFFGPGTRLTVL.

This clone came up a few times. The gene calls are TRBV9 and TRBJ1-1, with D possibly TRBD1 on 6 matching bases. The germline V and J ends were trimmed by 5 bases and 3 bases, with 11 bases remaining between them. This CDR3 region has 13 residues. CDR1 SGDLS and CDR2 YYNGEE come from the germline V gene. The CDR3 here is CASSSDRYTEAFF. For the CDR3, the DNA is TGTGCCAGCAGTTCGGACAGATACACTGAAGCTTTCTTT.

In nucleotides, the CDR3 is TGTGCCAGCAGTAAATTCGTTACCGGGACAGTGGGTTACGAGCAGTACTTC. Translation: CASSKFVTGTVGYEQYF. The chain couples TRBV25-1 to TRBJ2-7; 7 nucleotides match TRBD1. After removal of 5 bases from V and 4 bases from J, the junction contained 17 bases not matched to a gene. Germline V CDR1 and CDR2: MGHDK, SYGVNS. This CDR3 region has 17 residues.

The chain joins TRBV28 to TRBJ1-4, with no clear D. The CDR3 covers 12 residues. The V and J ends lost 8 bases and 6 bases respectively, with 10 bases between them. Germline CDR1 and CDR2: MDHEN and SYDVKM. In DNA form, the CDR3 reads TGTGCCAGCGGCGGGCGCCATGAAAAACTGTTTTTT. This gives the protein CASGGRHEKLFF. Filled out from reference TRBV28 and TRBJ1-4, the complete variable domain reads DVKVTQSSRYLVKRTGEKVFLECVQDMDHENMFWYRQDPGLGLRLIYFSYDVKMKEKGDIPEGYSVSREKKERFSLILESASTNQTSMYLCASGGRHEKLFFGSGTQLSVL.

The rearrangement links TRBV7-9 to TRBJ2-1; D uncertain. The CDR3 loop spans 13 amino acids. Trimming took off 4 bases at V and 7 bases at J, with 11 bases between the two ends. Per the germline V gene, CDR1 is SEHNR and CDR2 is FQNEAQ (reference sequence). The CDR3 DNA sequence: TGTGCCAGCAGCTCGTCATGGGGTAATGAGCAGTTCTTC. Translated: CASSSSWGNEQFF.

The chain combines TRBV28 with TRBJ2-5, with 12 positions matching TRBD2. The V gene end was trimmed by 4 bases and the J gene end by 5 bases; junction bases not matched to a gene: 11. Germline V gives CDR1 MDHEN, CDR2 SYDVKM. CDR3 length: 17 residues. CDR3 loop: CASSSLPSGRAGETQYF. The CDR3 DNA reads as TGTGCCAGCAGTTCCCTCCCTAGCGGGAGGGCTGGGGAGACCCAGTACTTC.

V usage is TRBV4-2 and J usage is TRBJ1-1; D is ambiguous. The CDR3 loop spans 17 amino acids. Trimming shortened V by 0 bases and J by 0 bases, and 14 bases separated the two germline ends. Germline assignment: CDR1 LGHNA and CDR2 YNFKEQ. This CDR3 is CASSQDRYPLLNTEAFF. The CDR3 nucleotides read TGTGCCAGCAGCCAAGACAGATACCCACTCCTGAACACTGAAGCTTTCTTT.

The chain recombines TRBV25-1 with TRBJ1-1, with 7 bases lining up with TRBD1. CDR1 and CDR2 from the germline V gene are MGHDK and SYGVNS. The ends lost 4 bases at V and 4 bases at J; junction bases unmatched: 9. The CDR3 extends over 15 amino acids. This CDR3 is CASSVTGAGGTEAFF. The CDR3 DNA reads TGTGCCAGCAGTGTTACAGGGGCGGGAGGCACTGAAGCTTTCTTT.

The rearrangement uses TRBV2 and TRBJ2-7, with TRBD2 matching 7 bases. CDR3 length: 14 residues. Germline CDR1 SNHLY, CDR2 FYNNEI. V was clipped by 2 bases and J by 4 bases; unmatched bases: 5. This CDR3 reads CASSERGRRYEQYF. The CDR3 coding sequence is TGTGCCAGCAGTGAACGCGGGAGAAGGTACGAGCAGTACTTC.

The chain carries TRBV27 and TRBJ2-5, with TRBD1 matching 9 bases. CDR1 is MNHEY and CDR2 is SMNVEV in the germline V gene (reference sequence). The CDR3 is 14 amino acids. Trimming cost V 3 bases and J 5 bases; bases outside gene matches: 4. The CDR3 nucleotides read TGTGCCAGCAGTTTGGTGACAGGGGGTGAGACCCAGTACTTC. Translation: CASSLVTGGETQYF.

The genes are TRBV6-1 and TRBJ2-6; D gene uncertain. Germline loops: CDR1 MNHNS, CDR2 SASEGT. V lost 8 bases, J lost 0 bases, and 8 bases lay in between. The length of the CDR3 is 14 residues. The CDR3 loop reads CASDESSGANVLTF. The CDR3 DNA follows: TGTGCCAGCGACGAGAGCTCTGGGGCCAACGTCCTGACTTTC.

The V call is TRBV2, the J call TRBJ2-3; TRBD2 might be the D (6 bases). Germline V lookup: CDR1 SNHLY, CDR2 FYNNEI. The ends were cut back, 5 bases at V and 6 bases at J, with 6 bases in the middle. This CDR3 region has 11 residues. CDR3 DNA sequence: TGTGCCAGCAGTCGGGGGGATACGCAGTATTTT. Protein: CASSRGDTQYF.

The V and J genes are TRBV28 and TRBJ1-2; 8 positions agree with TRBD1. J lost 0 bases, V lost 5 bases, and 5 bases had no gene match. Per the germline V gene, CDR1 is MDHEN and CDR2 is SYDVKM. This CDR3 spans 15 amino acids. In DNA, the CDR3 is TGTGCCAGCAGTCTCAGGGGGCGCGCTAACTATGGCTACACCTTC. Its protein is CASSLRGRANYGYTF.

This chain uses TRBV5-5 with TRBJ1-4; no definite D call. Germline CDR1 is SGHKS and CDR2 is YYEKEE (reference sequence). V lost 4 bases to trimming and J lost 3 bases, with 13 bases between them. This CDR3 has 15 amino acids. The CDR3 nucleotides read TGTGCCAGCAGCCAAGTGCCACCGGCTAATGAAAAACTGTTTTTT. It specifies CASSQVPPANEKLFF.

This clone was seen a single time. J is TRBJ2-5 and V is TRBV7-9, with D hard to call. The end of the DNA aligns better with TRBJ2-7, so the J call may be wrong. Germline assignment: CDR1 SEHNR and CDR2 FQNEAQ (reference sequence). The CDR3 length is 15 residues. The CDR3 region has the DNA TGTGCCAGCAGCTTAGGGGCAGCTTCCTCCTACGAGCAGTACTTC. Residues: CASSLGAASSYEQYF.

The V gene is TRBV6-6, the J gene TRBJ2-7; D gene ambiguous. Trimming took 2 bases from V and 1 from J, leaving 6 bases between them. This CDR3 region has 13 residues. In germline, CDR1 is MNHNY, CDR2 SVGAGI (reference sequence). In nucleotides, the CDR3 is TGTGCCAGCAGTTACGATCCGTCCTACGAGCAGTACTTC. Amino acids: CASSYDPSYEQYF.

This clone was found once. DNA of the CDR3: TGCAGCGTTGGAGGACAAGGGGACTACGAGCAGTACTTC. Its translation: CSVGGQGDYEQYF. This chain joins TRBV29-1 and TRBJ2-7; a possible D gene is TRBD1 (5 bases). The CDR3 extends over 13 amino acids. Germline loops: CDR1 SQVTM, CDR2 ANQGSEA. The germline V and J ends were trimmed by 4 bases and 3 bases, with 13 bases remaining between them.

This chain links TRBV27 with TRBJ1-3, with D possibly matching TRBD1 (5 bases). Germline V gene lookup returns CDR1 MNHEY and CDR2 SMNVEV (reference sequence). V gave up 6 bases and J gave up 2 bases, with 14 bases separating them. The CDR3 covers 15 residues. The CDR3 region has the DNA TGTGCCAGCAGCGCAGGGATGGGGCCTGGAAACACCATATATTTT. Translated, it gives CASSAGMGPGNTIYF.

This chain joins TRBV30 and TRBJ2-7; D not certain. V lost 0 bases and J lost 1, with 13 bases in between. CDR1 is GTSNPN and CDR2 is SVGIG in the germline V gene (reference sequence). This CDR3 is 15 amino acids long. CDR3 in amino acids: CAWSVLGLRSYEQYF. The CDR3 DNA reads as TGTGCCTGGAGTGTTCTAGGGCTGAGATCCTACGAGCAGTACTTC.

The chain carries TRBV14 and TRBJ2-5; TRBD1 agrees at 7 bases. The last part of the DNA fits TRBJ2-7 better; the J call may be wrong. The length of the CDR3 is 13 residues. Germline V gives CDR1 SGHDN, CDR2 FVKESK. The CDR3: CASRLTGVSEQYF. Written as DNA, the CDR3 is TGTGCCAGCAGACTTACAGGGGTTTCCGAGCAGTACTTC.

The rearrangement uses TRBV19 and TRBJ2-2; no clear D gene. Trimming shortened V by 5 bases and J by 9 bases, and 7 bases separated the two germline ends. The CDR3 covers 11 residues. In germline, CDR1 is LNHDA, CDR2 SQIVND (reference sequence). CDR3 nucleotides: TGTGCCAGTAGTCGGGTCAGGGAGCTGTTTTTT. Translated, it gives CASSRVRELFF. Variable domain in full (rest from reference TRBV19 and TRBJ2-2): DGGITQSPKYLFRKEGQNVTLSCEQNLNHDAMYWYRQDPGQGLRLIYYSQIVNDFQKGDIAEGYSVSREKKESFPLTVTSAQKNPTAFYLCASSRVRELFFGEGSRLTVL.